Listed below are T cell receptor beta chains from one sample, sequenced in a study of shared clonotypes between healthy human individuals. Sequencing was performed with immunoSEQ multiplex PCR; in TCRdb, only in-frame clones are kept and a portion is missing. The sample carries 2,500,000 or so clones, over 85% recorded once. Sequenced sample: naive CD4+ T cells sorted from blood. These receptors all stem from a man younger than 35 in good health. Each CDR3 is given with its conserved first and last residue. Each record gives: clone size, D gene, V gene, J gene, CDR3 DNA, CDR3 protein. The D gene is left open where the match is weak. A clone size is listed for some rows: how often the clone was seen (once, few, many), or a class if it is expanded.

-	-	TRBV28	TRBJ1-5	TGTGCCAGCAGTCCAGACAGTAATCAGCCCCAGCATTTT	CASSPDSNQPQHF
-	-	TRBV10-3	TRBJ2-5	TGTGCCATCAGTGAGTCAAGCGGCCAAGGGACCCAGTACTTC	CAISESSGQGTQYF
-	-	TRBV4-1	TRBJ1-3	TGCGCCAGCAGCCAACGGACAGACTCTGGAAACACCATATATTTT	CASSQRTDSGNTIYF
once	-	TRBV28	TRBJ2-1	TGTGCCAGCGGAGGAGCGGCCAAGGGTTCCGGCGAGCAGTTCTTC	CASGGAAKGSGEQFF
once	TRBD1	TRBV6-5	TRBJ2-7	TGTGCCAGCAGTTACTCCCCGGGACAGACCTACGAGCAGTACTTC	CASSYSPGQTYEQYF
-	-	TRBV6-6	TRBJ2-5	TGTGCCAGCAGTAACTTGGGGGAGACCCAGTACTTC	CASSNLGETQYF
-	-	TRBV7-2	TRBJ1-3	TGTGCCAGCAGCTTATATTTGGGGCAGGGGAATAACACCATATATTTT	CASSLYLGQGNNTIYF
once	-	TRBV6-5	TRBJ1-3	TGTGCCAGCAGTACCGGACAAGGAAACACCATATATTTT	CASSTGQGNTIYF
-	-	TRBV7-9	TRBJ2-7	TGTGCCAGCAGCTTAACTAAAGACGCCTACGAGCAGTACTTC	CASSLTKDAYEQYF
-	TRBD2	TRBV6-5	TRBJ2-3	TGTGCCAGCAGCTCACTAGCGGGGGGCACAGATACGCAGTATTTT	CASSSLAGGTDTQYF
-	TRBD1	TRBV6-1	TRBJ2-1	TGTGCCAGCAGTGAATGGACAGGGGGCAATGAGCAGTTCTTC	CASSEWTGGNEQFF
-	-	TRBV5-6	TRBJ1-6	TGTGCCAGCAGCTTGCCAGGGCGGTATAGTAATTCACCCCTCCACTTT	CASSLPGRYSNSPLHF
-	TRBD2	TRBV25-1	TRBJ2-7	TGTGCCAGCAGGGGAGGGGACCACCTTTACTACGAGCAGTACTTC	CASRGGDHLYYEQYF
-	TRBD2	TRBV5-1	TRBJ2-5	TGCGCCAGCAAACGAAGCGGGGGGGCCGAGGAGACCCAGTACTTC	CASKRSGGAEETQYF
-	-	TRBV29-1	TRBJ2-5	TGCAGCGTTGAAGATCTGGGGAGGGGGGAGACCCAGTACTTC	CSVEDLGRGETQYF
-	TRBD1	TRBV5-1	TRBJ2-1	TGCGCCAGCAGTTCAGGGGGCAGCTCCTACAATGAGCAGTTCTTC	CASSSGGSSYNEQFF
-	-	TRBV23-1	TRBJ2-1	TGCGCCAGCAGTCAAGGTACGGTGAATGAGCAGTTCTTC	CASSQGTVNEQFF
-	-	TRBV19	TRBJ1-3	TGTGCCAGTAGTATTCGGACAGTCTCTGGAAACACCATATATTTT	CASSIRTVSGNTIYF
-	-	TRBV30	TRBJ2-7	TGTGCCTGGAGTGGAGCCAGATACGAGCAGTACTTC	CAWSGARYEQYF
once	-	TRBV28	TRBJ1-2	TGTGCCAGCAGTTCCCCGAAGGGTGTTAACTATGGCTACACCTTC	CASSSPKGVNYGYTF
-	-	TRBV6-5	TRBJ2-7	TGTGCCAGCAGTTTTCTAGGCGGGAACACAGGAGAGCAGTACTTC	CASSFLGGNTGEQYF
-	-	TRBV30	TRBJ2-2	TGTGCCCGGAACCACCTTCTCACCGGGGAGCTGTTTTTT	CARNHLLTGELFF
-	-	TRBV7-3	TRBJ1-2	TGTGCCAGCAGCCCTGAGGGGGGTGTTAACTATGGCTACACCTTC	CASSPEGGVNYGYTF
-	TRBD1	TRBV9	TRBJ1-3	TGTGCCAGCAGCGTAAGGGACAGGGGAAACACCATATATTTT	CASSVRDRGNTIYF
-	TRBD2	TRBV15	TRBJ2-2	TGTGCCACCAGCAGAGATTGGGGGGGACCCGGGGAGCTGTTTTTT	CATSRDWGGPGELFF
-	TRBD1	TRBV25-1	TRBJ2-7	TGTGCCAGCAGCTCGACAGGGTGGTACGAGCAGTACTTC	CASSSTGWYEQYF
-	-	TRBV6-5	TRBJ1-1	TGTGCCAGCAGTTCCCCCCCAGGGAGGAACACTGAAGCTTTCTTT	CASSSPPGRNTEAFF
-	TRBD1	TRBV5-4	TRBJ2-6	TGTGCCAGCAGTTCGGGACAGGGGGCGCAAGGGGCCAACGTCCTGACTTTC	CASSSGQGAQGANVLTF
-	-	TRBV6-5	TRBJ1-3	TGTGCCAGCAGTGGAACAGGGACGGCTGGAAACACCATATATTTT	CASSGTGTAGNTIYF
-	-	TRBV30	TRBJ1-6	TGTGCCTGGAGCGGAACAGGGCAGGGGAATTCACCCCTCCACTTT	CAWSGTGQGNSPLHF